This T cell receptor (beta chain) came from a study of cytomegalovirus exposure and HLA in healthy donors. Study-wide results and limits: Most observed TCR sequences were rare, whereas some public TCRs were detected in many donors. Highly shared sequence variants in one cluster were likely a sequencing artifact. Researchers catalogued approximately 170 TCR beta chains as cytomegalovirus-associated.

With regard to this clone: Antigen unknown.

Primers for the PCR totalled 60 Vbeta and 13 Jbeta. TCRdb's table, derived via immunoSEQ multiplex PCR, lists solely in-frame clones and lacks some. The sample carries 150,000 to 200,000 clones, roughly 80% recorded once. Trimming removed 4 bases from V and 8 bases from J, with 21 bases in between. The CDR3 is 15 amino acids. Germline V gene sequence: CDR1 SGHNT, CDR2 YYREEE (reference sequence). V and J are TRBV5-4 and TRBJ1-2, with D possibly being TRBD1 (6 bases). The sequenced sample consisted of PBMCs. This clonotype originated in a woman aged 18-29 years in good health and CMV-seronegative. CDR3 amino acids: CASSPLLQGPGGYTF. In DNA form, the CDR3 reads TGTGCCAGCAGCCCTCTGCTACAGGGCCCTGGGGGCTACACCTTC. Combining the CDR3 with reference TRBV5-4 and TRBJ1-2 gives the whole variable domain ETGVTQSPTHLIKTRGQQVTLRCSSQSGHNTVSWYQQALGQGPQFIFQYYREEENGRGNFPPRFSGLQFPNYSSELNVNALELDDSALYLCASSPLLQGPGGYTFGSGTRLTVV.